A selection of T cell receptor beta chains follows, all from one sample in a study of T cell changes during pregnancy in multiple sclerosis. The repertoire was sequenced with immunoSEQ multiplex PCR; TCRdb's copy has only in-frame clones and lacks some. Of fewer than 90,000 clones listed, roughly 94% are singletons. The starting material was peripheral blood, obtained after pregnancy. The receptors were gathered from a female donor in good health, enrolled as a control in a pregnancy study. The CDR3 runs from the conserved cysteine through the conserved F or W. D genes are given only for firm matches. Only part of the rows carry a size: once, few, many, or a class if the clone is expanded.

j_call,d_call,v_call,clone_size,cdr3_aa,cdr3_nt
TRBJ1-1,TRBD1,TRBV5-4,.,CASSKDRTNTEAFF,TGTGCCAGCAGCAAGGACAGGACAAACACTGAAGCTTTCTTT
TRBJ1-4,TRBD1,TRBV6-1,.,CASSEPEWTGATNEKLFF,TGTGCCAGCAGTGAACCGGAATGGACAGGTGCGACTAATGAAAAACTGTTTTTT
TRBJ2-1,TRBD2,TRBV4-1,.,CASSQDPAGGLNEQFF,TGCGCCAGCAGCCAAGATCCAGCGGGAGGACTAAATGAGCAGTTCTTC
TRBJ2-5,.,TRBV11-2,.,CASSAPASRQETQYF,TGTGCCAGCAGCGCCCCGGCTAGCCGACAAGAGACCCAGTACTTC
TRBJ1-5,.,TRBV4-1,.,CASSQQGEAQPQHF,TGCGCCAGCAGCCAACAGGGTGAGGCTCAGCCCCAGCATTTT
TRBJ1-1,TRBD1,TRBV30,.,CAWAQGITEAFF,TGTGCCTGGGCACAGGGGATCACTGAAGCTTTCTTT
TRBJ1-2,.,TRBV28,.,CASSFSTGQIYGYTF,TGTGCCAGCAGTTTTTCTACAGGACAAATCTATGGCTACACCTTC
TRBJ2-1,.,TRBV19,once,CASSIDLWGDEQFF,TGTGCCAGTAGTATAGATCTCTGGGGCGATGAGCAGTTCTTC
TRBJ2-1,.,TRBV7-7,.,CASSLQGTGTSEQFF,TGTGCTAGCAGCTTACAAGGGACTGGCACTTCGGAGCAGTTCTTC
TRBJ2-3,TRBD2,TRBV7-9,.,CASSWGGSTDTQYF,TGTGCCAGCAGCTGGGGGGGGAGCACAGATACGCAGTATTTT
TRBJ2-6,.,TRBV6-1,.,CASSEVGGTLSGANVLTF,TGTGCCAGCAGTGAAGTTGGAGGTACCCTCTCTGGGGCCAACGTCCTGACTTTC
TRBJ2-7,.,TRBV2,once,CASNRDTPVYEQYF,TGTGCCAGCAATAGGGACACTCCCGTTTACGAGCAGTACTTC
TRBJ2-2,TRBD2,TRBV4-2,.,CASSQVTSGRNTGELFF,TGTGCCAGCAGCCAAGTGACTAGCGGAAGGAACACCGGGGAGCTGTTTTTT
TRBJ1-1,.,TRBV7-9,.,CASSLNGVTEAFF,TGTGCCAGCAGCTTAAACGGTGTCACTGAAGCTTTCTTT
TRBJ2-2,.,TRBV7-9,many,CASSPSSPNTGELFF,TGTGCCAGCAGCCCAAGTAGCCCGAACACCGGGGAGCTGTTTTTT
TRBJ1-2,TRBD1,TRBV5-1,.,CASSLAPGQGYGYTF,TGCGCCAGCAGCTTGGCCCCGGGACAGGGGTATGGCTACACCTTC
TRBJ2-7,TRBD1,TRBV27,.,CASSLVSGQGPYEQYF,TGTGCCAGCAGCCTTGTCTCAGGACAGGGACCCTACGAGCAGTACTTC
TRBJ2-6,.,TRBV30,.,CACRGTGANVLTF,TGTGCCTGCAGGGGAACTGGGGCCAACGTCCTGACTTTC
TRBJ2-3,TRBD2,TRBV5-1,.,CASSLLGGVTDTQYF,TGCGCCAGCAGCCTCCTTGGGGGGGTCACAGATACGCAGTATTTT
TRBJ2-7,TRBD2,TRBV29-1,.,CSQSAGESSYEQYF,TGCAGTCAATCAGCGGGGGAGAGCTCCTACGAGCAGTACTTC
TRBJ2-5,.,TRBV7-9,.,CASSLAQTVQETQYF,TGTGCCAGCAGCTTAGCGCAGACAGTCCAAGAGACCCAGTACTTC
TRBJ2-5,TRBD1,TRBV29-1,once,CSGIQGTGETQYF,TGCAGCGGAATACAGGGGACGGGAGAGACCCAGTACTTC
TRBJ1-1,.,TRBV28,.,CASSLSGLGTEAFF,TGTGCCAGCAGTTTATCAGGGTTGGGCACTGAAGCTTTCTTT
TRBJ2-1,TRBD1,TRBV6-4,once,CASSDLTGSDEQFF,TGTGCCAGCAGTGACTTGACAGGGTCGGATGAGCAGTTCTTC
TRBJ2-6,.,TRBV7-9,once,CASSPPWDSPSVLTF,TGTGCCAGCAGCCCCCCGTGGGACTCCCCTTCCGTCCTGACTTTC
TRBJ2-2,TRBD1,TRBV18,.,CASSPDRPVNTGELFF,TGTGCCAGCTCACCGGACAGGCCTGTGAACACCGGGGAGCTGTTTTTT